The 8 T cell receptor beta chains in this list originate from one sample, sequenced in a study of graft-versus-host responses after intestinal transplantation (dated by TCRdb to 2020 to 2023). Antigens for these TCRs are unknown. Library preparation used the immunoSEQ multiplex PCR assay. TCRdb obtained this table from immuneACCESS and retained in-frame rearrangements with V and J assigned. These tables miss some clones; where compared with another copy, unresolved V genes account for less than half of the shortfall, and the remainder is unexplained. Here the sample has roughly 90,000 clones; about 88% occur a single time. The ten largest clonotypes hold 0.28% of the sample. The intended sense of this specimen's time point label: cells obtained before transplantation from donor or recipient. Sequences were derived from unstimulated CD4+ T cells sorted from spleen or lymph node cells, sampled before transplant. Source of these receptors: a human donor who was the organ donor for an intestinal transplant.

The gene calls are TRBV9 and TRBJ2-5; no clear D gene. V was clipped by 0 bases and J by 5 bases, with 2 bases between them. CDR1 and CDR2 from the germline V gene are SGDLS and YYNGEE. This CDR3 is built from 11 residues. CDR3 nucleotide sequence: TGTGCCAGCAGCGTAGCGGAGACCCAGTACTTC. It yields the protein CASSVAETQYF.

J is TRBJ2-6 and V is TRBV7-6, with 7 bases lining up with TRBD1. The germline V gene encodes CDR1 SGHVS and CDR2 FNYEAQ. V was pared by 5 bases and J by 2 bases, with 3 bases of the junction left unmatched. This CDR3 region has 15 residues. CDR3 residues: CASSPQGAGANVLTF. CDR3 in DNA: TGTGCCAGCAGCCCCCAGGGGGCTGGGGCCAACGTCCTGACTTTC.

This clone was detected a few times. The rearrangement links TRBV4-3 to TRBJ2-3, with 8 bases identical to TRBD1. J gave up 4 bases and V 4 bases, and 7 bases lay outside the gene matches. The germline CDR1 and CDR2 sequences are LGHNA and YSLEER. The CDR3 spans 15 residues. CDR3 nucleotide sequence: TGCGCCAGCAGCCGGGGACCCAGGGGGCCAGATACGCAGTATTTT. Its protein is CASSRGPRGPDTQYF.

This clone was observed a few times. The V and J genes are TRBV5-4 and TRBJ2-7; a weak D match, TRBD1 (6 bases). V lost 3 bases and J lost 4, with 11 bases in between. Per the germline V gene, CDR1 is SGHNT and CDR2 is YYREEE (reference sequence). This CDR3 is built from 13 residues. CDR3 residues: CASSSQGPYEQYF. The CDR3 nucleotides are TGTGCCAGCAGCTCTCAGGGGCCGTACGAGCAGTACTTC.

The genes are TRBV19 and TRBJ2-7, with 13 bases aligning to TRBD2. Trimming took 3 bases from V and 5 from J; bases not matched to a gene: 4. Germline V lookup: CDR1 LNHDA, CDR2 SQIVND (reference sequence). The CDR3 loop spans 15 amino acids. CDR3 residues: CASSIRTSGSNEQYF. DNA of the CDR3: TGTGCCAGTAGTATCCGGACTAGCGGGAGTAACGAGCAGTACTTC. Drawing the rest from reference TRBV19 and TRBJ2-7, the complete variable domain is DGGITQSPKYLFRKEGQNVTLSCEQNLNHDAMYWYRQDPGQGLRLIYYSQIVNDFQKGDIAEGYSVSREKKESFPLTVTSAQKNPTAFYLCASSIRTSGSNEQYFGPGTRLTVT.

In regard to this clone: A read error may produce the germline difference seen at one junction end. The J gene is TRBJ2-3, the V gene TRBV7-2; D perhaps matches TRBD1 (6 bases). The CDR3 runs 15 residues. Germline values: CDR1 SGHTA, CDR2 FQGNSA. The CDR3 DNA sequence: TGTGCCAGCAGTCCGACAGGCACCCTCACAAATACGCAGTATTTT. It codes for CASSPTGTLTNTQYF.

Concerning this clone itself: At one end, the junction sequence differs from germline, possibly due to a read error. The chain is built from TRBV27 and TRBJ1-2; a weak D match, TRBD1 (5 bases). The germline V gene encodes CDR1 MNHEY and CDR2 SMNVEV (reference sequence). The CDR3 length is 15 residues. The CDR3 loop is CASRSSRGRDYGYTF. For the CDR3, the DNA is TGTGCCAGCAGATCCTCCCGCGGGAGGGACTACGGCTACACCTTC.

CDR3 DNA sequence: TGTGCCAGCAGCCTAGGCCAGGGGAAAGATACGCAGTATTTT. Its protein is CASSLGQGKDTQYF. The rearrangement uses TRBV28 and TRBJ2-3; possible D gene TRBD1, 6 bases. Germline V gene data show CDR1 as MDHEN and CDR2 as SYDVKM. The V end lost 6 bases, the J end lost 5 bases, and 15 bases lay between the germline ends. This CDR3 has 14 amino acids.